This entry features one T cell receptor beta chain sequence. The data were obtained in a study of T cell repertoires in cytomegalovirus infection. TCRdb redid the calling of the reads with MiXCR, one entry per CDR3 protein. Of more than 85,000 distinct CDR3 sequences in the sample, less than 25% are singletons; the top ten hold 35% to 50%. The CDR3 consists of 15 residues. Germline lookup yields CDR1 MNHEY and CDR2 SMNVEV (reference sequence). V lost 6 bases, J lost 5 bases, and 7 bases stayed unmatched. The sequenced sample consisted of CD8+ T cells from PBMCs. The receptor was isolated from a human donor in good health (CMV status not recorded). Some clones in this sample may be carry-over from other donors' samples. V is TRBV27 and J is TRBJ2-5; 12 positions agree with TRBD2. CDR3 nucleotide sequence: TGTGCCAGCAGAAGACTAGCGGGAGAGGTGGAGACCCAGTACTTC. This translates into CASRRLAGEVETQYF.